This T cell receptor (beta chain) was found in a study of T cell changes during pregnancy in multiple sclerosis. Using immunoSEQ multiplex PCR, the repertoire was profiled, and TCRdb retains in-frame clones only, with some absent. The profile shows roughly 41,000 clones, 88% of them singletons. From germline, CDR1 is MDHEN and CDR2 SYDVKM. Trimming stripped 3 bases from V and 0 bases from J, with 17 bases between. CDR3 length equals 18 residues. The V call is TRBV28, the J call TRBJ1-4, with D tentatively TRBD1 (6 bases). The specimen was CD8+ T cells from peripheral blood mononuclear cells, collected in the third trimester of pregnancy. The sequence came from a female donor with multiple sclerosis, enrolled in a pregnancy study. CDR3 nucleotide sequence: TGTGCCAGCAGTTTGACGACAGGACCCTCTGCAACTAATGAAAAACTGTTTTTT. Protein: CASSLTTGPSATNEKLFF.